This is a list of T cell receptor beta chains from one sample in a study of T cell changes during pregnancy in multiple sclerosis. Only in-frame clones appear in the TCRdb table, and some are missing; sequencing was by immunoSEQ multiplex PCR. The table includes 45,000 to 55,000 clones, approximately 90% detected once. Sequencing was performed on CD4+ T cells from peripheral blood mononuclear cells, taken after pregnancy. The receptors here all came from a female donor in good health, enrolled as a control in a pregnancy study. Both conserved end residues are part of each CDR3. A D gene is named only where the DNA matches it firmly. Expanded clones get a size class; other rows say once, few or many, or leave the size out.

d_call,clone_size,cdr3_length,v_call,j_call,cdr3_aa,cdr3_nt
.,.,15,TRBV27,TRBJ2-6,CASSFQVTGANVLTF,TGTGCCAGCAGTTTTCAGGTTACTGGGGCCAACGTCCTGACTTTC
.,.,17,TRBV28,TRBJ1-1,CASRLLAPTGRNTEAFF,TGTGCCAGCAGACTCCTGGCCCCGACAGGACGAAACACTGAAGCTTTCTTT
TRBD1,.,14,TRBV2,TRBJ1-5,CASRRDRGNQPQHF,TGTGCCAGCAGGAGGGACAGGGGGAATCAGCCCCAGCATTTT
.,.,13,TRBV6-6,TRBJ1-2,CASSQRNAYGYTF,TGTGCCAGCAGCCAGAGGAATGCCTATGGCTACACCTTC
.,.,13,TRBV7-2,TRBJ1-5,CASSFGRNQPQHF,TGTGCCAGCAGCTTTGGGCGCAATCAGCCCCAGCATTTT
.,.,16,TRBV30,TRBJ1-4,CAWSVPMLGADEKLFF,TGTGCCTGGAGTGTGCCCATGTTGGGGGCGGACGAAAAACTGTTTTTT
.,.,14,TRBV6-1,TRBJ2-2,CASSEVRAPGELFF,TGTGCCAGCAGTGAGGTCAGGGCCCCCGGGGAGCTGTTTTTT
.,.,13,TRBV6-5,TRBJ2-3,CASGQTDTDTQYF,TGTGCCAGCGGGCAGACCGACACAGATACGCAGTATTTT
TRBD1,.,11,TRBV29-1,TRBJ1-2,CSVVTGSGYTF,TGCAGCGTTGTGACAGGGAGCGGCTACACCTTC
.,.,13,TRBV7-9,TRBJ2-2,CASSLVPNPGLFF,TGTGCCAGCAGCTTAGTTCCCAATCCGGGGCTGTTTTTT
TRBD1,.,14,TRBV29-1,TRBJ2-7,CSAGDRGLSYEQYF,TGCAGCGCGGGCGACAGGGGGCTATCCTACGAGCAGTACTTC
TRBD2,.,16,TRBV27,TRBJ2-1,CASSLNFGLAGMGQFF,TGTGCCAGCAGTTTAAATTTTGGACTAGCGGGGATGGGGCAGTTCTTC
TRBD1,.,13,TRBV2,TRBJ1-5,CASKGQGKQPQHF,TGTGCCAGCAAGGGACAGGGAAAGCAGCCCCAGCATTTT
.,.,11,TRBV6-7,TRBJ1-1,CASSRGTEAFF,TGTGCCAGCTCCCGGGGGACTGAAGCTTTCTTT
.,.,14,TRBV2,TRBJ2-2,CASIQRRATGELFF,TGTGCCAGCATACAGCGGAGGGCCACCGGGGAGCTGTTTTTT
TRBD2,.,14,TRBV2,TRBJ2-3,CASSTSGAGDTQYF,TGTGCCAGCAGTACTAGCGGGGCGGGAGATACGCAGTATTTT
.,.,13,TRBV6-1,TRBJ1-6,CASSEIPLSPLHF,TGTGCCAGCAGTGAAATTCCCCTCTCACCCCTCCACTTT
.,.,15,TRBV11-2,TRBJ1-2,CASSLGTPLDYGYTF,TGTGCCAGCAGCTTAGGGACACCTTTGGACTATGGCTACACCTTC
TRBD1,.,16,TRBV5-4,TRBJ1-4,CASSLRTGRGNEKLFF,TGTGCCAGCAGCTTGAGGACAGGGCGGGGTAATGAAAAACTGTTTTTT
.,.,13,TRBV27,TRBJ1-2,CASSLRSNYGYTF,TGTGCCAGCAGTCTTCGGAGCAACTATGGCTACACCTTC
.,.,15,TRBV5-1,TRBJ2-2,CASNPGRANTGELFF,TGCGCCAGCAATCCCGGCAGGGCCAACACCGGGGAGCTGTTTTTT
.,.,13,TRBV7-2,TRBJ1-1,CASSPQGNTEAFF,TGTGCCAGCAGCCCTCAGGGCAACACTGAAGCTTTCTTT
.,.,16,TRBV6-6,TRBJ1-5,CASSYSGQGTNQPQHF,TGTGCCAGCAGTTACTCCGGGCAGGGCACAAATCAGCCCCAGCATTTT
TRBD1,.,14,TRBV28,TRBJ1-4,CASTRGLTNEKLFF,TGTGCCAGCACCAGGGGGTTGACTAATGAAAAACTGTTTTTT
.,.,15,TRBV5-1,TRBJ1-4,CASSVAGAFNEKLFF,TGCGCCAGCAGCGTCGCTGGGGCCTTTAATGAAAAACTGTTTTTT
.,once,12,TRBV28,TRBJ1-2,CASTQEGYGYTF,TGTGCCAGTACGCAAGAGGGATATGGCTACACCTTC
.,.,13,TRBV6-6,TRBJ1-4,CASSREVWEKLFF,TGTGCCAGCAGCCGTGAGGTCTGGGAAAAACTGTTTTTT
.,once,16,TRBV14,TRBJ1-1,CASSQETGRGGTEAFF,TGTGCCAGCAGCCAAGAAACAGGGAGGGGGGGCACTGAAGCTTTCTTT
.,.,14,TRBV7-3,TRBJ1-1,CASSLSGMNTEAFF,TGTGCCAGCAGCTTATCGGGGATGAACACTGAAGCTTTCTTT
TRBD1,.,15,TRBV18,TRBJ1-1,CASSPQKTGGVSAFF,TGTGCCAGCTCACCTCAGAAGACAGGGGGCGTTTCAGCTTTCTTT
TRBD2,.,13,TRBV30,TRBJ2-1,CACWTSGGARLFF,TGTGCCTGTTGGACTAGCGGGGGGGCACGGCTGTTCTTC
TRBD1,.,14,TRBV10-3,TRBJ1-2,CATSGDRLPYGYTF,TGTGCCACTTCCGGGGACAGGCTTCCCTATGGCTACACCTTC
.,.,15,TRBV5-5,TRBJ1-3,CASSLTVHSGNTIYF,TGTGCCAGCAGCCTAACAGTCCACTCTGGAAACACCATATATTTT
TRBD2,.,16,TRBV7-7,TRBJ2-1,CASSAGGGGSYNEQFF,TGTGCTAGCAGCGCGGGTGGGGGGGGCTCCTACAATGAGCAGTTCTTC
TRBD2,.,17,TRBV7-2,TRBJ2-3,CASSLGLAGGWGDTQYF,TGTGCCAGCAGCTTAGGATTAGCGGGGGGGTGGGGAGATACGCAGTATTTT
TRBD1,.,14,TRBV5-5,TRBJ2-1,CASSRRTGVNEQFF,TGTGCCAGCAGCCGGCGGACAGGGGTCAATGAGCAGTTCTTC
TRBD2,.,15,TRBV7-3,TRBJ2-1,CASSLGFAGGNEQFF,TGTGCCAGCAGCTTAGGATTTGCGGGGGGCAATGAGCAGTTCTTC
.,.,13,TRBV11-3,TRBJ1-2,CASSGSGDYGYTF,TGTGCCAGCAGCGGTAGCGGAGACTATGGCTACACCTTC
TRBD2,.,16,TRBV18,TRBJ2-5,CASSQGLAGGQETQYF,TGTGCCAGCTCACAGGGGCTAGCGGGCGGCCAAGAGACCCAGTACTTC
.,.,18,TRBV2,TRBJ2-7,CASSEARGALLSSYEQYF,TGTGCCAGCAGTGAAGCGCGAGGAGCTCTCCTCAGCTCCTACGAGCAGTACTTC
.,.,13,TRBV29-1,TRBJ1-1,CSVQLQVNTEAFF,TGCAGCGTTCAGCTTCAGGTGAACACTGAAGCTTTCTTT